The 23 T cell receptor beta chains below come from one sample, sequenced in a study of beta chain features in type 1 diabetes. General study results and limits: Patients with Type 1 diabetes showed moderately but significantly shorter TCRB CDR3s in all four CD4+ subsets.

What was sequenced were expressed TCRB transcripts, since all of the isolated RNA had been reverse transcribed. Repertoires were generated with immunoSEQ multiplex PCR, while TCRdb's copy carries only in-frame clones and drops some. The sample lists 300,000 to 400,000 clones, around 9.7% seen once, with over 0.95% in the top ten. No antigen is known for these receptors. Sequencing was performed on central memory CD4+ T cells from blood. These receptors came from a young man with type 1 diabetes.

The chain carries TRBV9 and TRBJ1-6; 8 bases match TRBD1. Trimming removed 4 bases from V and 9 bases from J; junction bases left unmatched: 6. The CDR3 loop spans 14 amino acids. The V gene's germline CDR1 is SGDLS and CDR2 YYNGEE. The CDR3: CASSLGQGGSPLHF. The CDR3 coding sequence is TGTGCCAGCAGCTTAGGACAGGGCGGTTCACCCCTCCACTTT. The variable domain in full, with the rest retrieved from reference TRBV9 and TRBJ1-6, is DSGVTQTPKHLITATGQRVTLRCSPRSGDLSVYWYQQSLDQGLQFLIQYYNGEERAKGNILERFSAQQFPDLHSELNLSSLELGDSALYFCASSLGQGGSPLHFGNGTRLTVT.

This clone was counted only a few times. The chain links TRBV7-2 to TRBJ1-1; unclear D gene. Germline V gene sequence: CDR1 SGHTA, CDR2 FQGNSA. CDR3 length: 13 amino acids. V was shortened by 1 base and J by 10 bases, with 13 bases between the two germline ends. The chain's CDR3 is CASSLVDVVGAFF. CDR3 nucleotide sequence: TGTGCCAGCAGCTTAGTGGATGTTGTGGGAGCTTTCTTT.

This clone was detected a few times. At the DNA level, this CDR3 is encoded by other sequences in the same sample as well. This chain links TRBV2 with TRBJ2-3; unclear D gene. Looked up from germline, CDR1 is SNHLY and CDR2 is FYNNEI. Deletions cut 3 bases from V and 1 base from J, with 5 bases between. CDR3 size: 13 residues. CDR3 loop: CASSEAGTDTQYF. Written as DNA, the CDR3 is TGTGCCAGCAGTGAGGCTGGCACAGATACGCAGTATTTT.

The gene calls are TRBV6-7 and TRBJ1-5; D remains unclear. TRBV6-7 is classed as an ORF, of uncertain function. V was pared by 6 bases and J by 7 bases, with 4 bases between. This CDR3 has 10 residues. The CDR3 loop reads CASRGQPQHF. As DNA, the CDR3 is TGTGCCAGCAGAGGACAGCCCCAGCATTTT.

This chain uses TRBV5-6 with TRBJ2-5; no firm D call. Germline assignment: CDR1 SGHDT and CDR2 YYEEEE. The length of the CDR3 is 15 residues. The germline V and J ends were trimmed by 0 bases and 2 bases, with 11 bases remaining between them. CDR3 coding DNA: TGTGCCAGCAGCTTGGTACAGATTCTACAAGAGACCCAGTACTTC. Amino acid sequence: CASSLVQILQETQYF.

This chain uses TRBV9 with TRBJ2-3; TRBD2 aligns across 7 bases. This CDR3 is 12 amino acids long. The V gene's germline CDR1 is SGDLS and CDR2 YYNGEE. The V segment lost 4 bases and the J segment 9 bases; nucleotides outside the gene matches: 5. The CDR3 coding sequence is TGTGCCAGCAGCCCTGGGACTAACACGCAGTATTTT. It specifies CASSPGTNTQYF.

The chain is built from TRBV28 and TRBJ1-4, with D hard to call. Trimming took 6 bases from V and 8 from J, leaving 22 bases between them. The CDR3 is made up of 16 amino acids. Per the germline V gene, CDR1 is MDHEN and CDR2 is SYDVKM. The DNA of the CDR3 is TGTGCCAGCAGCTCTCCTACAGAGACGGGGAACGAAAAACTGTTTTTT. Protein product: CASSSPTETGNEKLFF.

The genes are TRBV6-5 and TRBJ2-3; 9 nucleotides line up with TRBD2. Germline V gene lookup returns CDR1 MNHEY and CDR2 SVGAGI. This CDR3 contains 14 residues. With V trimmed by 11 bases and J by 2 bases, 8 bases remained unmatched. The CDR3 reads CACKRGEDTDTQYF. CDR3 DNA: TGTGCCTGCAAGCGGGGGGAAGACACAGATACGCAGTATTTT.

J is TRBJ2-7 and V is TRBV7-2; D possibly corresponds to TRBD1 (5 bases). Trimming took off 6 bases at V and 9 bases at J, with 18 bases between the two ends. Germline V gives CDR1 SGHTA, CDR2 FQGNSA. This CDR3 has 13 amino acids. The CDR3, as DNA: TGTGCCAGCAGAGGGGCGCAAAGTTCCCGGCAGTACTTC. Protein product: CASRGAQSSRQYF.

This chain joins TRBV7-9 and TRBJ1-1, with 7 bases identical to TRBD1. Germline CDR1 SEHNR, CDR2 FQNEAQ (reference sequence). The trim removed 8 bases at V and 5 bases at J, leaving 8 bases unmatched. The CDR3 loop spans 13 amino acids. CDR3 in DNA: TGTGCCAGCCAACGACAGGGACAAACTGAAGCTTTCTTT. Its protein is CASQRQGQTEAFF.

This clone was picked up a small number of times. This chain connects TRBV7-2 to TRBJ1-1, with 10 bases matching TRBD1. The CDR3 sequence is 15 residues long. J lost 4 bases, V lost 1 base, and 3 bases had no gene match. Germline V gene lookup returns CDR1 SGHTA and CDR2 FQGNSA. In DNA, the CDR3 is TGTGCCAGCAGCTTAGTAGGACAGGGGGGCACTGAAGCTTTCTTT. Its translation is CASSLVGQGGTEAFF.

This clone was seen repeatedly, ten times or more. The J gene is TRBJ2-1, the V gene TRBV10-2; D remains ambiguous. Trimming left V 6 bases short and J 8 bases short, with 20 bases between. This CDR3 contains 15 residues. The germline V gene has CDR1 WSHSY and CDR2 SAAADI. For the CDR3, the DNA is TGCGCCAGCAGGGCCCAGCCCACCGAGGTCGATGAGCAGTTCTTC. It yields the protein CASRAQPTEVDEQFF.

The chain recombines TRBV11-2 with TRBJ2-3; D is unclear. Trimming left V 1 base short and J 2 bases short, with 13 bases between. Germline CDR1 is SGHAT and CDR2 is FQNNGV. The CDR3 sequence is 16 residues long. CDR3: CASSLAGQRHTDTQYF. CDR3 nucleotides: TGTGCCAGCAGCTTAGCTGGCCAGAGACACACAGATACGCAGTATTTT.

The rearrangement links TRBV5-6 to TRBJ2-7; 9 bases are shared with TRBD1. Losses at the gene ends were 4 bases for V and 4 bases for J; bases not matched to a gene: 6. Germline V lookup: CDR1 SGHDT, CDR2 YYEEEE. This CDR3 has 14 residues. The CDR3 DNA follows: TGTGCCAGCAGCGCCACAGGGGGCAGGTACGAGCAGTACTTC. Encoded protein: CASSATGGRYEQYF.

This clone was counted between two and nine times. Here the CDR3 DNA reads TGTGCCAGCAGCCCTTCGGGACGCACATATGGCTACACCTTC. It yields the protein CASSPSGRTYGYTF. V is TRBV28 and J is TRBJ1-2; possible D gene TRBD1, 5 bases. The length of the CDR3 is 14 residues. Trimming took off 6 bases at V and 5 bases at J, with 16 bases between the two ends. Per the germline V gene, CDR1 is MDHEN and CDR2 is SYDVKM.

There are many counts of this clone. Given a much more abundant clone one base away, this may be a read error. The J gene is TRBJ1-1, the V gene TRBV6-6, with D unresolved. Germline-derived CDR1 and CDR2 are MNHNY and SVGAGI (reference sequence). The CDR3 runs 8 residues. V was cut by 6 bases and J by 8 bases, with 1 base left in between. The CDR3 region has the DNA TGTGCCAGCAGCGAAGCTTTCTTT. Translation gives CASSEAFF.

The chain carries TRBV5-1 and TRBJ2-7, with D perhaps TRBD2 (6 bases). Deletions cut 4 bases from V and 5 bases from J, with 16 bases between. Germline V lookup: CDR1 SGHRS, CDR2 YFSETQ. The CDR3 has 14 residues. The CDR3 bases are TGCGCCAGCAGCGTGTGGTCCGGGGGAAACGAGCAGTACTTC. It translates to CASSVWSGGNEQYF.

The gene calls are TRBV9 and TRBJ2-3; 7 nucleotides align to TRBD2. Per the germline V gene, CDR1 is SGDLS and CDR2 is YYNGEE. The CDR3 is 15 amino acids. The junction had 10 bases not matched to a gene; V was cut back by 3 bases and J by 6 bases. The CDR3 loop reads CASSADSRGGDTQYF. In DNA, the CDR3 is TGTGCCAGCAGCGCGGACTCCCGCGGGGGTGATACGCAGTATTTT.

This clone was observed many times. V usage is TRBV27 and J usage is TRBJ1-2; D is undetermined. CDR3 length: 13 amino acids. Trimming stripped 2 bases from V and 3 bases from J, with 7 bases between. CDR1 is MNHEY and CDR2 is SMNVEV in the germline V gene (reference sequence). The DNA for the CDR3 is TGTGCCAGCAGTTTAGCCTTCGACTATGGCTACACCTTC. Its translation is CASSLAFDYGYTF.

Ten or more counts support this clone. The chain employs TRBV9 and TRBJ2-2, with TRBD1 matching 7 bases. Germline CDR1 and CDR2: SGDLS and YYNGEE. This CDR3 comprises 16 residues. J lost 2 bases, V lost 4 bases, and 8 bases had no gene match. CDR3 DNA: TGTGCCAGCAGCAAGACGGGACAGTCTAACACCGGGGAGCTGTTTTTT. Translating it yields CASSKTGQSNTGELFF.

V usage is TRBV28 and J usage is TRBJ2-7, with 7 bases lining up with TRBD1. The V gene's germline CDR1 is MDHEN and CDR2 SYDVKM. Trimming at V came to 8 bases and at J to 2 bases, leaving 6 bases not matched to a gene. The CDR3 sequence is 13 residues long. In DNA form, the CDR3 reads TGTGCCAGCGCGGACAGGATGACCTACGAGCAGTACTTC. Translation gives CASADRMTYEQYF.

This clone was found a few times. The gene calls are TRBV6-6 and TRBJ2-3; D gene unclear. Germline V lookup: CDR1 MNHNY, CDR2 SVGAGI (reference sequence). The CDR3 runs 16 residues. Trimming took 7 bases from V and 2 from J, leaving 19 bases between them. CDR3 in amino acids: CASTPAGRQVTDTQYF. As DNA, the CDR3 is TGTGCCAGCACCCCCGCCGGGCGGCAGGTCACAGATACGCAGTATTTT.

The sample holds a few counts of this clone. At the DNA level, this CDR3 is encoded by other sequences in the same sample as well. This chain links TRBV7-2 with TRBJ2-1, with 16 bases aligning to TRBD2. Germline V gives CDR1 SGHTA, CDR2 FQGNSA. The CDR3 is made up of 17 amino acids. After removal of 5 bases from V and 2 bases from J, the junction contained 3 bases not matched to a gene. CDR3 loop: CASSLGTSGGAYNEQFF. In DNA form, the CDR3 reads TGTGCCAGCAGCCTCGGGACTAGCGGGGGGGCCTACAATGAGCAGTTCTTC.